The 14 T cell receptor beta chains in this list originate from one sample, sequenced in a study of T cell responses to AZD1222 COVID-19 vaccine. Some clones are missing from TCRdb's copy, which holds only in-frame ones; the method was immunoSEQ multiplex PCR. The sample yields 100,000 to 150,000 clones, around 85% seen once. Sequences were derived from peripheral blood, sampled on day 0 of AZD1222 vaccination. These receptors originate from an adult in good health.

V is TRBV18 and J is TRBJ1-2; D call uncertain. Trimming left V 6 bases short and J 2 bases short, with 13 bases between. The CDR3 consists of 14 residues. In germline, CDR1 is KGHSH, CDR2 LQKENI. The DNA for the CDR3 is TGTGCCAGCTCCCCTTCGACGGACAACTATGGCTACACCTTC. It yields the protein CASSPSTDNYGYTF.

This chain links TRBV19 with TRBJ2-3, with TRBD2 identical over 7 bases. Unmatched junction bases numbered 10, after V lost 4 bases and J lost 0 bases. The length of the CDR3 is 17 residues. Germline V gene data show CDR1 as LNHDA and CDR2 as SQIVND (reference sequence). Here the CDR3 DNA reads TGTGCCAGTAGTAGAGGGTTGGGCGGGAGTAGCACAGATACGCAGTATTTT. It specifies CASSRGLGGSSTDTQYF.

The genes are TRBV11-1 and TRBJ1-2; D uncertain. Per the germline V gene, CDR1 is SGHAT and CDR2 is FQDESV (reference sequence). V dropped 1 base and J dropped 4 bases, with 10 bases sitting between them. The CDR3 contains 14 residues. CDR3: CASSLGGRSYGYTF. The CDR3 DNA follows: TGTGCCAGCAGCTTAGGAGGCCGGAGCTATGGCTACACCTTC.

V gene TRBV23-1 combines with J gene TRBJ1-2; TRBD1 matches at 9 bases. Being an ORF, TRBV23-1 has a function that is uncertain. The CDR3 length is 17 residues. V lost 9 bases to trimming and J lost 1 base; unmatched junction nucleotides: 15. CDR3 in DNA: TGCGCCAGGAGCACAGGGGGCGCGAGTCGAGGTAACTATGGCTACACCTTC. Translating it yields CARSTGGASRGNYGYTF.

The chain recombines TRBV11-2 with TRBJ2-5; TRBD2 might be the D (6 bases). Per the germline V gene, CDR1 is SGHAT and CDR2 is FQNNGV. This CDR3 spans 16 amino acids. The V end was cut by 1 base, the J end by 0 bases, with 12 bases between. CDR3 residues: CASSLVYGGYQETQYF. CDR3 sequence (DNA): TGTGCCAGCAGCTTAGTATACGGGGGATACCAAGAGACCCAGTACTTC.

The genes are TRBV19 and TRBJ2-7; TRBD2 matches at 13 bases. The germline CDR1 and CDR2 sequences are LNHDA and SQIVND (reference sequence). Unmatched junction bases numbered 5, after V lost 3 bases and J lost 3 bases. The CDR3 runs 16 residues. The CDR3 reads CASSITSGRAVYEQYF. The CDR3 DNA reads TGTGCCAGTAGTATTACTAGCGGGAGGGCCGTCTACGAGCAGTACTTC. Variable domain in full (rest from reference TRBV19 and TRBJ2-7): DGGITQSPKYLFRKEGQNVTLSCEQNLNHDAMYWYRQDPGQGLRLIYYSQIVNDFQKGDIAEGYSVSREKKESFPLTVTSAQKNPTAFYLCASSITSGRAVYEQYFGPGTRLTVT.

This clone was counted only a few times. The chain links TRBV18 to TRBJ1-3; D is ambiguous. Germline CDR1 KGHSH, CDR2 LQKENI. The CDR3 is 16 residues long. V was pared by 3 bases and J by 2 bases, with 14 bases between. This CDR3 is CASSPDRYGTGNTIYF. CDR3 sequence (DNA): TGTGCCAGCTCACCTGATCGTTATGGAACTGGAAACACCATATATTTT.

This clone was counted once. The chain couples TRBV19 to TRBJ1-4; the match to TRBD1 covers 10 bases. After removal of 4 bases from V and 7 bases from J, the junction contained 3 bases not matched to a gene. Germline CDR1 LNHDA, CDR2 SQIVND (reference sequence). The CDR3 is 14 amino acids. In DNA, the CDR3 is TGTGCCAGTAGTAAAGACAGGGGGCGTGAAAAACTGTTTTTT. Amino acid sequence: CASSKDRGREKLFF.

The V call is TRBV27, the J call TRBJ1-1; a possible D gene is TRBD1 (5 bases). The CDR3 has 15 residues. V lost 1 base to trimming and J lost 0 bases, with 9 bases between them. Germline V gene sequence: CDR1 MNHEY, CDR2 SMNVEV (reference sequence). As DNA, the CDR3 is TGTGCCAGCAGTTTATATACAGGCGTGAACACTGAAGCTTTCTTT. Translated: CASSLYTGVNTEAFF.

The chain carries TRBV5-5 and TRBJ1-1, with D unclear. The CDR3 contains 14 residues. V was trimmed by 2 bases and J by 2 bases, leaving 10 bases between them. The V gene's germline CDR1 is SGHKS and CDR2 YYEKEE (reference sequence). CDR3 sequence (DNA): TGTGCCAGCAGCTTCTTTGCAGTCAACACTGAAGCTTTCTTT. This codes for CASSFFAVNTEAFF.

This clone was counted once. The chain employs TRBV9 and TRBJ1-2, with D possibly TRBD1 on 6 matching bases. This CDR3 spans 17 amino acids. CDR1 and CDR2 from the germline V gene are SGDLS and YYNGEE. V was pared by 4 bases and J by 0 bases, with 19 bases between. Here the CDR3 reads CASSQRGGVTTNYGYTF. For the CDR3, the DNA is TGTGCCAGCAGCCAGAGGGGGGGCGTAACGACTAACTATGGCTACACCTTC.

The chain couples TRBV3-1 (or the pseudogene TRBV3-2) to TRBJ2-3; D unclear. The CDR3 has 13 amino acids. With 0 bases removed from V and 2 bases from J, the gap between germline ends came to 3 bases. The germline V gene encodes CDR1 LGHDT and CDR2 YNNKEL (reference sequence). Written as DNA, the CDR3 is TGTGCCAGCAGCCAAGACCCCACAGATACGCAGTATTTT. Its protein product is CASSQDPTDTQYF.

This clone has a single count. The CDR3 here is CASSYSRLGDTQYF. The CDR3, as DNA: TGTGCCAGCAGTTACTCCCGGTTGGGGGATACGCAGTATTTT. The chain recombines TRBV6-5 with TRBJ2-3; D is ambiguous. The CDR3 extends over 14 amino acids. Germline-derived CDR1 and CDR2 are MNHEY and SVGAGI. V gave up 0 bases and J gave up 6 bases, with 10 bases separating them.

The J gene is TRBJ2-7, the V gene TRBV19, with a tentative D call TRBD2 (5 bases). In germline, CDR1 is LNHDA, CDR2 SQIVND (reference sequence). The CDR3 length is 13 residues. The germline V and J ends were trimmed by 5 bases and 0 bases, with 8 bases remaining between them. The DNA for the CDR3 is TGTGCCAGTAGTTTGGACTTCTCCTACGAGCAGTACTTC. Amino acid sequence: CASSLDFSYEQYF.